A selection of T cell receptor beta chains follows, all from one sample in a study of CD8 T cells in Susac syndrome. TCRdb reprocessed the immunoSEQ multiplex PCR reads via MiXCR and lists one record per CDR3 protein. The table records about 300,000 distinct CDR3 sequences, 75% to 90% of them present only once. The sequenced material came from CD8+ T cells from PBMCs. These receptor sequences come from a human donor with multiple sclerosis. The CDR3 runs from the conserved cysteine through the conserved F or W. D genes are given only for firm matches. Size is omitted from some rows. Given values are once, few, many or a class for expanded clones.

-	15	-	TRBJ2-2	TRBV6-4	TGTGCCAGCAGTGACTCAAGCATGGGAACCGGGGAGCTGTTTTTT	CASSDSSMGTGELFF
-	15	-	TRBJ1-1	TRBV12-3/TRBV12-4	TGTGCCAGCAGTTCCGGGGTCCATTTGAACACTGAAGCTTTCTTT	CASSSGVHLNTEAFF
-	13	-	TRBJ1-5	TRBV19	TGTGCCAGTAGTACAGCGGGACATCAGCCCCAGCATTTT	CASSTAGHQPQHF
-	13	-	TRBJ2-5	TRBV7-9	TGTGCCAGCAGCAGGATCGCGGAAGAGACCCAGTACTTC	CASSRIAEETQYF
TRBD1	17	-	TRBJ2-1	TRBV9	TGTGCCAGCAGCGAGAACCGGGACAGGGGAAGCTACAATGAGCAGTTCTTC	CASSENRDRGSYNEQFF
-	17	-	TRBJ2-7	TRBV27	TGTGCCAGCAGTTTAATCCCCCGGGGGCCACCGCCCTACGAGCAGTACTTC	CASSLIPRGPPPYEQYF
-	13	-	TRBJ1-1	TRBV2	TGTGCCAGCAGTGAAGCGGGGATCACTGAAGCTTTCTTT	CASSEAGITEAFF
-	16	-	TRBJ1-1	TRBV19	TGTGCCAGTAGTATACAACAGATCACAACGAACACTGAAGCTTTCTTT	CASSIQQITTNTEAFF
-	11	-	TRBJ2-1	TRBV20-1	TGCAGTGCTAGAGAGAGCAATGAGCAGTTCTTC	CSARESNEQFF
-	15	-	TRBJ2-3	TRBV7-2	TGTGCCAGCAGCCCTATTGGGGGGCCCGCTGATACGCAGTATTTT	CASSPIGGPADTQYF
-	10	-	TRBJ1-1	TRBV29-1	TGCAGCGTTGGGGCGGACGGAGCTTTCTTT	CSVGADGAFF
TRBD1	17	-	TRBJ2-3	TRBV11-2	TGTGCCAGCAGCTTAGGAGGTGGGAGGACAGGGTTGGATACGCAGTATTTT	CASSLGGGRTGLDTQYF
TRBD1	16	-	TRBJ2-4	TRBV6-1	TGTGCCAGCAGTACCGGGACAGGCTTAGCCAAAAACATTCAGTACTTC	CASSTGTGLAKNIQYF
-	15	-	TRBJ2-3	TRBV23-1	TGCGCCAGCAGTCAGGAGCGGCCAATCACAGATACGCAGTATTTT	CASSQERPITDTQYF
-	17	-	TRBJ2-7	TRBV5-6	TGTGCCAGCAGCTTGGACCTCACAGGGGGGGACTCCTACGAGCAGTACTTC	CASSLDLTGGDSYEQYF
-	17	once	TRBJ2-1	TRBV4-2	TGTGCCAGCAGCCAACGCCCAGGGGGAGGCTCCTACAATGAGCAGTTCTTC	CASSQRPGGGSYNEQFF
TRBD2	14	-	TRBJ2-7	TRBV14	TGTGCCAGCAGCCAGGCCGGGACTAGCGGCGAGCAGTACTTC	CASSQAGTSGEQYF
TRBD1	20	-	TRBJ2-7	TRBV11-1	TGTGCCAGCAGCTCGCCCCCCGGGACAGGGACGTTTACGAGCTCCTACGAGCAGTACTTC	CASSSPPGTGTFTSSYEQYF